This T cell receptor (beta chain) was observed in a study of CD8 T cells in ankylosing spondylitis (dated by TCRdb to about 2017). About the full investigation: The study profiled T cell receptor beta repertoires in healthy donors and ankylosing spondylitis patients to find disease-linked TCR variants. The whole study cohort included 108 healthy donors and around 25 ankylosing spondylitis patients. Samples of peripheral blood were taken, and for ankylosing spondylitis patients, synovial fluid was collected as well. Paper-wide results and their limitations: Blood from ankylosing spondylitis patients appeared to be characterized by a TCR beta motif composed of eight or nine highly homologous amino acid variants. Some motif variants had previously been reported in the synovial fluid and blood of reactive arthritis patients, which suggests shared mechanisms of disease initiation. The disease-linked clones were reported to be significantly enriched in matched synovial fluid samples from ankylosing spondylitis patients. The disease-linked clones had a CD8+ phenotype and were found at relatively low frequencies in peripheral blood.

This clonotype was counted many times. Its antigen is not yet known. There are no base qualities to consult, and no much larger clone falls within one base. From V the trimming removes 1 base and from J it removes 3 bases, while the gene matches leave 5 bases of the junction unaccounted for. The germline V gene specifies KGHDR as CDR1 and SFDVKD as CDR2. There are 17 amino acids in the CDR3, from cysteine to phenylalanine inclusive. Of the read, only the CDR3 DNA is kept; its 51 bases are in frame from base 1. Data came from an Illumina HiSeq 2500. Quantitative 5'-RACE with molecular barcodes was used to prepare TCR beta libraries. Turning to the authors' computational methods: To identify disease-linked TCR variants, a new computational method was used, one built on a probabilistic model of VDJ rearrangement. In TCRdb, the public reads were trimmed at Q25 with fastp and aligned with MiXCR, with productive beta chains retained. Each CDR3 protein gets just one entry, which takes the most common genes and DNA from the rows behind it. The V and J calls follow TCRdb's processing rather than the paper's. In this sample the table shows over 700,000 distinct CDR3 sequences, around 20% of which occur a single time. The top ten hold 15% to 20% of the sample.

Here the chain combines TRBV24-1 and TRBJ2-2; TRBD2 fits 9 bases in the junction. The receptor comes from a male donor with ankylosing spondylitis. Material: blood, either unsorted or a sorted T cell fraction (not recorded which). The CDR3 reads CATSDLSSGVDTGELFF. The DNA reads TGTGCCACCAGTGATTTATCTAGCGGGGTGGACACCGGGGAGCTGTTTTTT.